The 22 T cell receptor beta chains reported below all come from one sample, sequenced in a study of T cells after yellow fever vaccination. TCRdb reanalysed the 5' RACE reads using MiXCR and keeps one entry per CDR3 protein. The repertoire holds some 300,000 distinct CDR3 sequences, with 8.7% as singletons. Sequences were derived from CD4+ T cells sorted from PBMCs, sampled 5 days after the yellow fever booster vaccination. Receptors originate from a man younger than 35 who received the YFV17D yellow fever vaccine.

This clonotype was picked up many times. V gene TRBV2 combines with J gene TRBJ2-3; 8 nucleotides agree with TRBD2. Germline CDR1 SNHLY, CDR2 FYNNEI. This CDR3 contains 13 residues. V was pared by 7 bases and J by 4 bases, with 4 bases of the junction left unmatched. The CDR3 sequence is CASIPGGPDTQYF. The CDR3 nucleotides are TGTGCCAGCATTCCGGGGGGGCCAGATACGCAGTATTTT.

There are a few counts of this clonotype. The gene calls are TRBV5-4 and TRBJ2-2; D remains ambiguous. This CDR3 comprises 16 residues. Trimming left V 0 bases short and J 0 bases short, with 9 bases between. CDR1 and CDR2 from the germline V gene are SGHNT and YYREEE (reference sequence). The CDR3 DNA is TGTGCCAGCAGCTTGGTTCGGTTCCCGAACACCGGGGAGCTGTTTTTT. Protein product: CASSLVRFPNTGELFF.

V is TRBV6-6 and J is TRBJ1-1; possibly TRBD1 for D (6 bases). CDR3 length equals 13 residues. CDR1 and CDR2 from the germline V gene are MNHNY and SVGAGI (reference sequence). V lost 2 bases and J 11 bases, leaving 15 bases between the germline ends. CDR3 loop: CASSYRGDGGAFF. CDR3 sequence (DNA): TGTGCCAGCAGTTACAGGGGGGACGGGGGCGCTTTCTTT.

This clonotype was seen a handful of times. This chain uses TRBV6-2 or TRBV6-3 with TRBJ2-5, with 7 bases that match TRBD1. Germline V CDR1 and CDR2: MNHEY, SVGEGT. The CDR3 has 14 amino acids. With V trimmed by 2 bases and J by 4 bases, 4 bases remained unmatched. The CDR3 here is CASSYGDSPETQYF. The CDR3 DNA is TGTGCCAGCAGTTACGGGGACAGTCCAGAGACCCAGTACTTC.

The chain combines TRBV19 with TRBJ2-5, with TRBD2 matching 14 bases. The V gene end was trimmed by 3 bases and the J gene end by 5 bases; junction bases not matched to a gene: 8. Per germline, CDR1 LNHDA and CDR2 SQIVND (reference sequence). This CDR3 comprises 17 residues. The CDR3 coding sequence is TGTGCCAGTAGTATCGGGACTAGCGGGGGACCTGGGGAGACCCAGTACTTC. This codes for CASSIGTSGGPGETQYF. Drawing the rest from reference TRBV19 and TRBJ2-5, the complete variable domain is DGGITQSPKYLFRKEGQNVTLSCEQNLNHDAMYWYRQDPGQGLRLIYYSQIVNDFQKGDIAEGYSVSREKKESFPLTVTSAQKNPTAFYLCASSIGTSGGPGETQYFGPGTRLLVL.

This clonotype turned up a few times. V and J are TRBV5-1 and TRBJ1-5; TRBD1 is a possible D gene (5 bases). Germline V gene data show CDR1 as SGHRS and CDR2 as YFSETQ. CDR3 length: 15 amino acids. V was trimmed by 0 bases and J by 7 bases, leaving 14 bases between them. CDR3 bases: TGCGCCAGCAGCTTGGGGGACGGTCCGGGACAGCCCCAGCATTTT. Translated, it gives CASSLGDGPGQPQHF.

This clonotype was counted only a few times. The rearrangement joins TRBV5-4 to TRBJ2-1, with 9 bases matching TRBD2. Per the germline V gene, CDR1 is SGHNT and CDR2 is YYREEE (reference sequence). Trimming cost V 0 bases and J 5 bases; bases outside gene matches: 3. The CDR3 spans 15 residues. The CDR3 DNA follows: TGTGCCAGCAGCTTGGCGCGGGGGGGAGACAATGAGCAGTTCTTC. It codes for CASSLARGGDNEQFF. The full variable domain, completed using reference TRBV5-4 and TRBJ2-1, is ETGVTQSPTHLIKTRGQQVTLRCSSQSGHNTVSWYQQALGQGPQFIFQYYREEENGRGNFPPRFSGLQFPNYSSELNVNALELDDSALYLCASSLARGGDNEQFFGPGTRLTVL.

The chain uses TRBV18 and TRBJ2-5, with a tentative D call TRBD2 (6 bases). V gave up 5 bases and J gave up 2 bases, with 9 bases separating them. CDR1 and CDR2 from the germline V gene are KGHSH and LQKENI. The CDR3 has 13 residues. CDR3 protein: CASSMGLQETQYF. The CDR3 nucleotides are TGTGCCAGCTCAATGGGACTTCAAGAGACCCAGTACTTC.

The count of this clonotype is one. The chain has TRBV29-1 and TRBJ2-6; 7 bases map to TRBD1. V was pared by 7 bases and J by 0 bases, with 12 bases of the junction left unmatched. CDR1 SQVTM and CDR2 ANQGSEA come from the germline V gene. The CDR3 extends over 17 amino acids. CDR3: CSASQGVKISGANVLTF. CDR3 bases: TGCAGCGCTAGTCAGGGGGTGAAAATCTCTGGGGCCAACGTCCTGACTTTC.

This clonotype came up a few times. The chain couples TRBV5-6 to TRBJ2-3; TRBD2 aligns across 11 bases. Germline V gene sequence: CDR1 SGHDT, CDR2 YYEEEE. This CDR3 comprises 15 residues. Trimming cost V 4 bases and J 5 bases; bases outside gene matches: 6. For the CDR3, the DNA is TGTGCCAGCAGCCGACCTAGCGGGGGGAGAGATACGCAGTATTTT. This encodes CASSRPSGGRDTQYF.

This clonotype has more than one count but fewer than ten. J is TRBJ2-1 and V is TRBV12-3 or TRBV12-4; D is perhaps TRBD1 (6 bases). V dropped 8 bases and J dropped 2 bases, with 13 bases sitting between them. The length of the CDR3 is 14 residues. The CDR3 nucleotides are TGTGCCAGCGACCGGGACACCGCCTACAATGAGCAGTTCTTC. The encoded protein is CASDRDTAYNEQFF.

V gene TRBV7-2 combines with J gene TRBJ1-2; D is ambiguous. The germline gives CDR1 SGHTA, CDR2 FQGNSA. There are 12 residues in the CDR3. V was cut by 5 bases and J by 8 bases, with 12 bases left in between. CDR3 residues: CASSPWTNGYTF. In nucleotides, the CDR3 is TGTGCCAGCAGCCCATGGACGAACGGCTACACCTTC.

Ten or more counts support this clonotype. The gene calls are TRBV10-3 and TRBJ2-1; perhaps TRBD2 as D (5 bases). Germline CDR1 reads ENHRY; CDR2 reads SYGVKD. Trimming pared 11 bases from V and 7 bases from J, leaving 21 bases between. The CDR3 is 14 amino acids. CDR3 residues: CAAMDSIVENEQFF. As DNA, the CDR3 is TGTGCCGCCATGGACTCGATCGTTGAGAATGAGCAGTTCTTC.

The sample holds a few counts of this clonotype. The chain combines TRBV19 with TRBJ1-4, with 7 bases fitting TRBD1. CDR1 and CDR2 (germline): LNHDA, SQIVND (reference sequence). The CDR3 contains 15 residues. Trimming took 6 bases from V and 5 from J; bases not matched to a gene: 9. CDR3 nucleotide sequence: TGTGCCAGTAGAGATACCGGGACAGCGAATGAAAAACTGTTTTTT. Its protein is CASRDTGTANEKLFF.

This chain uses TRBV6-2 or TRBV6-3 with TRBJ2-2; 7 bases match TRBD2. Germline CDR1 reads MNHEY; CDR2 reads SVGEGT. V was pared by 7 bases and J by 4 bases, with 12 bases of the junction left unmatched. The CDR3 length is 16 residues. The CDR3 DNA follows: TGTGCCAGCACCTCAAGCGGGGCCAGCCCCACCGGGGAGCTGTTTTTT. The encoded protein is CASTSSGASPTGELFF.

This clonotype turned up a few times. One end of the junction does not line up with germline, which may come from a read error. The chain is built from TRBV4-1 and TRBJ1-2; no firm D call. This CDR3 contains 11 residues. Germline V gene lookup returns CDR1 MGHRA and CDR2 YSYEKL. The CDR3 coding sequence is TGCGCCAGCAGCCAAGACGGTGGCCGATTCTTC. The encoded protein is CASSQDGGRFF.

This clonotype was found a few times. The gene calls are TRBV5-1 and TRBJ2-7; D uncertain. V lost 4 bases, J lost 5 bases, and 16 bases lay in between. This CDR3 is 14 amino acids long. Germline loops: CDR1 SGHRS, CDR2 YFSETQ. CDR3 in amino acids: CASSPVGNWHEQYF. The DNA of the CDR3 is TGCGCCAGCAGCCCAGTGGGGAATTGGCACGAGCAGTACTTC.

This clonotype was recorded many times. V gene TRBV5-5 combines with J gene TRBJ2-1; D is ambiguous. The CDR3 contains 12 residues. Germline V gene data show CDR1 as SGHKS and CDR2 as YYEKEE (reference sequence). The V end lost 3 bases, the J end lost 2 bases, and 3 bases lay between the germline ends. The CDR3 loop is CASSSAYNEQFF. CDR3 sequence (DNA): TGTGCCAGCAGCTCGGCCTACAATGAGCAGTTCTTC.

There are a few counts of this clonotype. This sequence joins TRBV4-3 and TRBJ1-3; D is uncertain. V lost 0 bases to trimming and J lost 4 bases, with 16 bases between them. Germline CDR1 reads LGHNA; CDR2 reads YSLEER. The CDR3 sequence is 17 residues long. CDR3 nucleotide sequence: TGCGCCAGCAGCCAAGATCCCCCGGAGTTCGGCGGAAACACCATATATTTT. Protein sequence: CASSQDPPEFGGNTIYF.

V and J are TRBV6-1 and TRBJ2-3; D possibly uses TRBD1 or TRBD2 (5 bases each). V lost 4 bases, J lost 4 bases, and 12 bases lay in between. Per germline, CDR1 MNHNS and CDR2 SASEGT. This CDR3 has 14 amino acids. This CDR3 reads CASSAPGRPDTQYF. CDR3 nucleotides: TGTGCCAGCAGTGCACCAGGGAGACCAGATACGCAGTATTTT.

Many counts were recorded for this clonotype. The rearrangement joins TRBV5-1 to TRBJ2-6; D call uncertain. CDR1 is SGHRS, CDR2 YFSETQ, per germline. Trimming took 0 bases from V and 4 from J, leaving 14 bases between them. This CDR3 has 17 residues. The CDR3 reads CASSLGAALGGANVLTF. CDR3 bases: TGCGCCAGCAGCTTGGGGGCAGCCCTTGGGGGGGCCAACGTCCTGACTTTC.

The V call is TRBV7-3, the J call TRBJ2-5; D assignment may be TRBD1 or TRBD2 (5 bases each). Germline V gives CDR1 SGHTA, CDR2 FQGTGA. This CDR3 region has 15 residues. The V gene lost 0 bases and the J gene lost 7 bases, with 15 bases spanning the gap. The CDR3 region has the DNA TGTGCCAGCAGCTTAACTGGGACCGACGGAGGGACCCAGTACTTC. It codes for CASSLTGTDGGTQYF. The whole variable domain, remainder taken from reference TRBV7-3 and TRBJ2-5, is GAGVSQTPSNKVTEKGKYVELRCDPISGHTALYWYRQSLGQGPEFLIYFQGTGAADDSGLPNDRFFAVRPEGSVSTLKIQRTERGDSAVYLCASSLTGTDGGTQYFGPGTRLLVL.